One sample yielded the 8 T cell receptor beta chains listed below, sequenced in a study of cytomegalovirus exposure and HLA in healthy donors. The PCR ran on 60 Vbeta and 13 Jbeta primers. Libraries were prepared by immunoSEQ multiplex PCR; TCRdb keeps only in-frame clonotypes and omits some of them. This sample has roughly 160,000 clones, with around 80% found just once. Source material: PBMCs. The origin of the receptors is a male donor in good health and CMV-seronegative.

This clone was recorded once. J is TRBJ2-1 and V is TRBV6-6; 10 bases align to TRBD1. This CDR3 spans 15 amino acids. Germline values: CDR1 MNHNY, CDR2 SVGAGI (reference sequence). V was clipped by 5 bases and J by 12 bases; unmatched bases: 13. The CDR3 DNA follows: TGTGCCAGCAGTCCTCGGGACAGGGGATCTTCGGGGCAGTTCTTC. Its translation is CASSPRDRGSSGQFF.

CDR3 in amino acids: CASSDLDGNLYEQYF. The CDR3 nucleotides are TGTGCCAGCAGTGACCTCGACGGGAATCTCTACGAGCAGTACTTC. V usage is TRBV25-1 and J usage is TRBJ2-7; D might be TRBD2 (5 bases). V dropped 3 bases and J dropped 3 bases, with 15 bases sitting between them. The CDR3 is made up of 15 amino acids. Germline V lookup: CDR1 MGHDK, CDR2 SYGVNS.

CDR3 sequence: CASRVTSYGYTF. DNA for the CDR3: TGTGCCAGCAGGGTGACATCCTATGGCTACACCTTC. The chain employs TRBV28 and TRBJ1-2, with unresolved D. This CDR3 spans 12 amino acids. Trimming pared 6 bases from V and 4 bases from J, leaving 9 bases between. CDR1 and CDR2 (germline): MDHEN, SYDVKM.

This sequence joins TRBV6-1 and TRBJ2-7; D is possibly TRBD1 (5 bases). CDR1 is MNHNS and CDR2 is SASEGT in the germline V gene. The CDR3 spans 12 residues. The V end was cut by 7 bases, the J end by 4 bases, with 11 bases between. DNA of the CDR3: TGTGCCAGCAAATCAGGGTTATACGAGCAGTACTTC. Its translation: CASKSGLYEQYF.

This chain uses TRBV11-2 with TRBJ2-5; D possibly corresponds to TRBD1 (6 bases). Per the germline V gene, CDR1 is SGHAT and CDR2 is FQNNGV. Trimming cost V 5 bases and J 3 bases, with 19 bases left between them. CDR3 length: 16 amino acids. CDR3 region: CASSPGLGAGKETQYF. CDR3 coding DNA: TGTGCCAGCAGCCCCGGGCTGGGGGCCGGGAAAGAGACCCAGTACTTC.

DNA for the CDR3: TGTGCCAGCTCCCCTTCTAGCGGCGAAGAGACCCAGTACTTC. Residues: CASSPSSGEETQYF. V usage is TRBV18 and J usage is TRBJ2-5, with 7 bases lining up with TRBD2. CDR1 is KGHSH and CDR2 is LQKENI in the germline V gene. V lost 6 bases, J lost 3 bases, and 7 bases stayed unmatched. The CDR3 spans 14 residues.

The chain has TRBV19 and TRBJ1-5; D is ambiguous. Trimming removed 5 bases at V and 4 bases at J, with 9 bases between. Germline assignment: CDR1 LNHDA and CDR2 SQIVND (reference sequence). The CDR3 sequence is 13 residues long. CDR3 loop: CASSPQVNQPQHF. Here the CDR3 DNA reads TGTGCCAGTAGTCCCCAGGTTAATCAGCCCCAGCATTTT.

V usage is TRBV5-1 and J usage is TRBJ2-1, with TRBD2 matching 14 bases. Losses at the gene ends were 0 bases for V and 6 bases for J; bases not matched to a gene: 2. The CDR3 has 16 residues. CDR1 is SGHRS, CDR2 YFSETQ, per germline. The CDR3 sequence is CASSLGGTSGGNEQFF. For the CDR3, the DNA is TGCGCCAGCAGCTTGGGTGGGACTAGCGGGGGCAATGAGCAGTTCTTC.